Included here is one T cell receptor beta chain sequence, with context. The data are from a study of blood T cell repertoires in COVID-19. Germline loops: CDR1 WNHNN, CDR2 SYGVQD (reference sequence). The V and J ends lost 6 bases and 8 bases, in that order; junction bases with no gene match: 15. The CDR3 loop spans 16 amino acids. Some clones are missing from TCRdb's copy, which holds only in-frame ones; the method was immunoSEQ multiplex PCR. In the table there are around 250,000 clones, roughly 89% of which are singletons. The gene calls are TRBV10-1 and TRBJ2-1; TRBD2 matches 8 bases. This clonotype was obtained from a woman in her twenties or thirties who had recovered from COVID-19. Sequences were obtained from PBMCs or T cells enriched from blood (not recorded which). The CDR3 DNA follows: TGCGCCAGCAGGGATAGCGGGACATCGATCAGGGATGAGCAGTTCTTC. Translated, it gives CASRDSGTSIRDEQFF.